The rows below give T cell receptor beta chains drawn from one sample of a study of T-cell reconstitution after alpha-beta-depleted transplantation in children. TCRdb reanalysed the PCR reads using MiXCR and keeps one entry per CDR3 protein. Among around 500,000 distinct CDR3 sequences listed, more than 20% were seen once. The sample here was PBMCs, mostly from graft donor cells, taken 360 days after TCRalphabeta/CD19-depleted stem cell transplant. The receptor source for this set is a boy younger than two who had a stem cell transplant for acute myeloid leukemia, so the T cells may come from the graft donor. CDR3s include the opening cysteine and the closing phenylalanine or tryptophan. D genes are given only for firm matches. For some rows the clone size is stated as once, few or many, or as a class when expanded; others skip it.

D gene: TRBD1
V gene: TRBV5-7
J gene: TRBJ2-5
clone size: NA
CDR3 DNA: TGTGCCAGCAGCTTGGCGGACAGGGGATCGCCCCAAGAGACCCAGTACTTC
CDR3 protein: CASSLADRGSPQETQYF

D gene: NA
V gene: TRBV5-7
J gene: TRBJ1-1
clone size: NA
CDR3 DNA: TGTGCCAGCAACTACAACTTGAACACTGAAGCTTTCTTT
CDR3 protein: CASNYNLNTEAFF

D gene: NA
V gene: TRBV6-2/TRBV6-3
J gene: TRBJ2-5
clone size: many
CDR3 DNA: TGTGCCAGCAGTTACTCCCCCGGCAGGGACCAAGAGACCCAGTACTTC
CDR3 protein: CASSYSPGRDQETQYF

D gene: NA
V gene: TRBV7-6
J gene: TRBJ1-3
clone size: NA
CDR3 DNA: TGTGCCAGCAGCTGGGCAGGGCAGCACTCTGGAAACACCATATATTTT
CDR3 protein: CASSWAGQHSGNTIYF

D gene: NA
V gene: TRBV12-3/TRBV12-4
J gene: TRBJ1-1
clone size: NA
CDR3 DNA: TGTGCCAGCAGTCCCAGTATATCGGGGGTGAGGAACACTGAAGCTTTCTTT
CDR3 protein: CASSPSISGVRNTEAFF

D gene: NA
V gene: TRBV6-2/TRBV6-3
J gene: TRBJ1-1
clone size: many
CDR3 DNA: TGTGCCAGCAGTTATTCCGGTCTCACTATCCAAGCTTTCTTT
CDR3 protein: CASSYSGLTIQAFF

D gene: NA
V gene: TRBV11-1
J gene: TRBJ1-1
clone size: NA
CDR3 DNA: TGTGCCAGCAGCCCGGTGGTGGGGGACACTGAAGCTTTCTTT
CDR3 protein: CASSPVVGDTEAFF

D gene: TRBD2
V gene: TRBV9
J gene: TRBJ2-3
clone size: NA
CDR3 DNA: TGTGCCAGCAGCGTAGGTCACGGGGGGGCTTCAGATACGCAGTATTTT
CDR3 protein: CASSVGHGGASDTQYF

D gene: TRBD1
V gene: TRBV4-3
J gene: TRBJ1-1
clone size: NA
CDR3 DNA: TGCGCCAGCAGCCTTGGGACAGGGGAAAACACTGAAGCTTTCTTT
CDR3 protein: CASSLGTGENTEAFF

D gene: TRBD1
V gene: TRBV5-1
J gene: TRBJ2-7
clone size: many
CDR3 DNA: TGCGCCAGCAGCTTGGGTACGGGACAGGCCTACGAGCAGTACTTC
CDR3 protein: CASSLGTGQAYEQYF

D gene: TRBD1
V gene: TRBV11-2
J gene: TRBJ2-1
clone size: NA
CDR3 DNA: TGTGCCAGCAGCTCAGGGACAGGGGTTCTGGAGGATGAGCAGTTCTTC
CDR3 protein: CASSSGTGVLEDEQFF

D gene: NA
V gene: TRBV10-3
J gene: TRBJ1-2
clone size: many
CDR3 DNA: TGTGCCATCAGTGAGTCTGGTACCTATGGCTACACCTTC
CDR3 protein: CAISESGTYGYTF

D gene: TRBD1
V gene: TRBV12-3/TRBV12-4
J gene: TRBJ2-7
clone size: many
CDR3 DNA: TGTGCCAGCAGTCCCCTGGGACAGAACTCCTACGAGCAGTACTTC
CDR3 protein: CASSPLGQNSYEQYF

D gene: NA
V gene: TRBV27
J gene: TRBJ2-5
clone size: many
CDR3 DNA: TGTGCCAGCAAGGGACGTAAGGAGACCCAGTACTTC
CDR3 protein: CASKGRKETQYF

D gene: NA
V gene: TRBV12-3/TRBV12-4
J gene: TRBJ1-3
clone size: NA
CDR3 DNA: TGTGCCAGCAGTTTAGGGGCAGGGCGAGGTTCTGGAAACACCATATATTTT
CDR3 protein: CASSLGAGRGSGNTIYF

D gene: NA
V gene: TRBV20-1
J gene: TRBJ2-5
clone size: NA
CDR3 DNA: TGCAGTGCTCAAGGGGGCGGGGGTCAAGAGACCCAGTACTTC
CDR3 protein: CSAQGGGGQETQYF

D gene: TRBD1
V gene: TRBV29-1
J gene: TRBJ2-5
clone size: many
CDR3 DNA: TGCAGCGTTGAGACAGGGCGAGAGACCCAGTACTTC
CDR3 protein: CSVETGRETQYF

D gene: NA
V gene: TRBV12-3/TRBV12-4
J gene: TRBJ1-1
clone size: many
CDR3 DNA: TGTGCCAGCAGTGTCTCCATGAACACTGAAGCTTTCTTT
CDR3 protein: CASSVSMNTEAFF

D gene: TRBD1
V gene: TRBV9
J gene: TRBJ2-1
clone size: NA
CDR3 DNA: TGTGCCAGCAGCGTGTCCCTCCAAGTTAGCCGGGACAGGGCTTCAAATGAGCAGTTCTTC
CDR3 protein: CASSVSLQVSRDRASNEQFF

D gene: NA
V gene: TRBV5-1
J gene: TRBJ2-3
clone size: few
CDR3 DNA: TGCGCCAGCAGCTCCCGGGGGGCGTTCACAGATACGCAGTATTTT
CDR3 protein: CASSSRGAFTDTQYF

D gene: NA
V gene: TRBV21-1
J gene: TRBJ1-5
clone size: NA
CDR3 DNA: TGTGCCAGCAGCAAAAGGCAGGGACGTCAGCCCCAGCATTTT
CDR3 protein: CASSKRQGRQPQHF

D gene: NA
V gene: TRBV15
J gene: TRBJ1-4
clone size: NA
CDR3 DNA: TGTGCCACCAGCAGAGATCGCAATGAAAAACTGTTTTTT
CDR3 protein: CATSRDRNEKLFF

D gene: TRBD2
V gene: TRBV20-1
J gene: TRBJ2-3
clone size: few
CDR3 DNA: TGCAGTGCCGATTCGAAACTAACCGGGACTAGCGGGGGGACGAGCACAGATACGCAGTATTTT
CDR3 protein: CSADSKLTGTSGGTSTDTQYF

D gene: TRBD1
V gene: TRBV5-1
J gene: TRBJ2-5
clone size: NA
CDR3 DNA: TGCGCCAGCAGCTTCGGACAGGGCTGGGAGACCCAGTACTTC
CDR3 protein: CASSFGQGWETQYF

D gene: TRBD1
V gene: TRBV7-8
J gene: TRBJ1-5
clone size: NA
CDR3 DNA: TGTGCCAGCAGCCAAGGGCTGACAGGGGGCAATCAGCCCCAGCATTTT
CDR3 protein: CASSQGLTGGNQPQHF